This paragraph covers one TCR beta chain sequence. Treatment specified: preoperative locoregional IRX-2 cytokine immunotherapy. This phase Ib study tested locoregional IRX-2 cytokine immunotherapy given before surgery. These data belong to a study of preoperative IRX-2 immunotherapy in early breast cancer. Germline CDR1 is MDHEN and CDR2 is SYDVKM. Trimming cost V 8 bases and J 2 bases, with 13 bases left between them. This CDR3 comprises 15 residues. The repertoire was sequenced with immunoSEQ multiplex PCR; TCRdb's copy has only in-frame clones and lacks some. Of about 38,000 clones detected, 82% appear once; the ten largest clones hold 1.5%.

The J gene is TRBJ2-6, the V gene TRBV28; weak D call: TRBD2 (5 bases). The sequencing used lymph node tissue, collected after IRX-2 immunotherapy. The clonotype was recovered from a human donor with breast cancer. The chain's CDR3 is CASLPRGTGANVLTF. CDR3 nucleotides: TGTGCCAGCCTCCCCCGGGGTACTGGGGCCAACGTCCTGACTTTC.